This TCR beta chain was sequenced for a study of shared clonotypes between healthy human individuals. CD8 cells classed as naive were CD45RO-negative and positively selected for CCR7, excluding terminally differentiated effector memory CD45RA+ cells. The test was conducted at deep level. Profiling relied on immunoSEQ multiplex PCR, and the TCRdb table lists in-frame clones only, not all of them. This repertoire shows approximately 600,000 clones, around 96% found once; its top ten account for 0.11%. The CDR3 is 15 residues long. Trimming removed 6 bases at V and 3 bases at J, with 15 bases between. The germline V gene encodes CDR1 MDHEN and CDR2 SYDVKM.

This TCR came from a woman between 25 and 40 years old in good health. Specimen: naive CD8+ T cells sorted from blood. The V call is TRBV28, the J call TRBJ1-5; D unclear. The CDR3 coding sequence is TGTGCCAGCAGCCCCTTCTGGCGGATCAATCAGCCCCAGCATTTT. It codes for CASSPFWRINQPQHF.